The 11 T cell receptor beta chains in this list originate from one sample, sequenced in a study of CD8+ T cells in alopecia areata. cDNA reverse transcribed from extracted RNA served as the sequencing template. Method: immunoSEQ multiplex PCR; TCRdb's copy keeps in-frame clones and lacks some. The sample lists around 140,000 clones, about 89% occurring once. This sample comprised CD8+ T cells sorted from blood, obtained at week 0. The receptors were sampled from a human donor with alopecia areata.

The chain employs TRBV7-3 and TRBJ2-7; TRBD2 agrees at 15 bases. CDR3 length: 19 amino acids. After removal of 4 bases from V and 2 bases from J, the junction contained 12 bases not matched to a gene. Germline V gene data show CDR1 as SGHTA and CDR2 as FQGTGA. CDR3 DNA: TGTGCCAGCAGCTCCTCCGGGACTAGCGGGAGGTTAGTACCCTACGAGCAGTACTTC. It specifies CASSSSGTSGRLVPYEQYF. Using reference TRBV7-3 and TRBJ2-7 for the parts outside the CDR3, the full variable domain is GAGVSQTPSNKVTEKGKYVELRCDPISGHTALYWYRQSLGQGPEFLIYFQGTGAADDSGLPNDRFFAVRPEGSVSTLKIQRTERGDSAVYLCASSSSGTSGRLVPYEQYFGPGTRLTVT.

The genes are TRBV15 and TRBJ2-3; the D is unclear. This CDR3 region has 12 residues. V was pared by 6 bases and J by 6 bases, with 10 bases between. CDR1 and CDR2 (germline): LNHNV, YYDKDF (reference sequence). CDR3 coding DNA: TGTGCCACCAGGGAAGTAGGCGATACGCAGTATTTT. The encoded protein is CATREVGDTQYF.

The chain links TRBV29-1 to TRBJ2-3, with TRBD2 identical over 15 bases. Looked up from germline, CDR1 is SQVTM and CDR2 is ANQGSEA. CDR3 size: 19 residues. Losses at the gene ends were 0 bases for V and 2 bases for J; bases not matched to a gene: 9. As DNA, the CDR3 is TGCAGCGTTGAAGAGGGTGGGACTAGCGGGGGGCATCTCACAGATACGCAGTATTTT. It specifies CSVEEGGTSGGHLTDTQYF.

This clone was detected only a few times. The chain links TRBV4-1 to TRBJ1-5, with a possible D match to TRBD1 (5 bases). The ends were cut back, 0 bases at V and 4 bases at J, with 10 bases in the middle. There are 15 residues in the CDR3. Germline CDR1 is MGHRA and CDR2 is YSYEKL. CDR3 region: CASSQEGVANQPQHF. In DNA, the CDR3 is TGCGCCAGCAGCCAAGAAGGGGTTGCGAATCAGCCCCAGCATTTT.

CDR3 region: CATSATRSEQFF. CDR3 coding DNA: TGTGCCACCAGCGCGACGCGTAGTGAGCAGTTCTTC. The genes are TRBV15 and TRBJ2-1, with unresolved D. Germline lookup yields CDR1 LNHNV and CDR2 YYDKDF (reference sequence). The CDR3 runs to 12 residues. V gave up 5 bases and J gave up 9 bases, with 11 bases separating them.

The J gene is TRBJ2-7, the V gene TRBV29-1; 12 positions agree with TRBD1. The V and J ends lost 6 bases and 6 bases, in that order; junction bases with no gene match: 6. The CDR3 extends over 13 amino acids. Germline V gene sequence: CDR1 SQVTM, CDR2 ANQGSEA. The CDR3 sequence is CSVDGTGGGEQYF. The CDR3 DNA follows: TGCAGCGTGGACGGGACAGGGGGCGGCGAGCAGTACTTC.

This clone has just one count. The chain combines TRBV19 with TRBJ2-3, with D perhaps matching TRBD1 or TRBD2 (6 bases each). The germline gives CDR1 LNHDA, CDR2 SQIVND (reference sequence). The CDR3 is made up of 16 amino acids. Trimming took 3 bases from V and 4 from J, leaving 17 bases between them. The CDR3 spells CASSMAGRGGSDTQYF. In DNA form, the CDR3 reads TGTGCCAGTAGTATGGCCGGCAGGGGAGGATCAGATACGCAGTATTTT.

The rearrangement uses TRBV30 and TRBJ2-7, with TRBD1 matching 12 bases. The CDR3 runs to 14 residues. Looked up from germline, CDR1 is GTSNPN and CDR2 is SVGIG (reference sequence). V gave up 5 bases and J gave up 7 bases; unmatched junction bases: 9. The CDR3 bases are TGTGCCTGGGACCCGGGACAGGGGGCTTGGGAGCAGTACTTC. Its translation: CAWDPGQGAWEQYF.

The chain employs TRBV2 and TRBJ2-7, with D possibly being TRBD1 (6 bases). The V end lost 6 bases, the J end lost 8 bases, and 11 bases lay between the germline ends. CDR1 is SNHLY, CDR2 FYNNEI, per germline. CDR3 length: 11 residues. CDR3 loop: CASSRGEKQYF. The CDR3 bases are TGTGCCAGCAGCAGGGGAGAAAAGCAGTACTTC.

The chain employs TRBV29-1 and TRBJ1-2; weak D call: TRBD1 (5 bases). Germline loops: CDR1 SQVTM, CDR2 ANQGSEA. V lost 7 bases, J lost 6 bases, and 21 bases lay in between. CDR3 size: 14 residues. The CDR3 protein is CSARRDDSPHGYTF. The CDR3 nucleotides read TGCAGCGCCCGACGAGATGACAGCCCACATGGCTACACCTTC.

This chain links TRBV7-9 with TRBJ2-7; D may correspond to TRBD1 or TRBD2 (5 bases each). CDR3 length equals 15 residues. Germline CDR1 reads SEHNR; CDR2 reads FQNEAQ (reference sequence). Between the trimmed V and J ends, which lost 5 bases and 6 bases, there was a span of 20 bases. The CDR3 loop is CASSGPGTPGLEQYF. The CDR3 DNA reads TGTGCCAGCAGCGGCCCCGGGACCCCCGGGCTCGAGCAGTACTTC.